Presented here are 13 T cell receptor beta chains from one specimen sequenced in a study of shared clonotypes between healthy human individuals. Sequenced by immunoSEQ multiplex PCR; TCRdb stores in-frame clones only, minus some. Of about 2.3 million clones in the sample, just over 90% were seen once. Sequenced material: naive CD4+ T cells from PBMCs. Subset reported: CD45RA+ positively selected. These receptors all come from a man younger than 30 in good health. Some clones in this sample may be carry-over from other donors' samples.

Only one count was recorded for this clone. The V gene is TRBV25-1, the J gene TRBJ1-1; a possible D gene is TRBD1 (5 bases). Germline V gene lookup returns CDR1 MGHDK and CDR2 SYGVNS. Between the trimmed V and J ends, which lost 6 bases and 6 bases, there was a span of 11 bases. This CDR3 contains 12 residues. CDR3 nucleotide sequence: TGTGCCAGCAGAGCCACGGGGGCTGAAGCTTTCTTT. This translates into CASRATGAEAFF.

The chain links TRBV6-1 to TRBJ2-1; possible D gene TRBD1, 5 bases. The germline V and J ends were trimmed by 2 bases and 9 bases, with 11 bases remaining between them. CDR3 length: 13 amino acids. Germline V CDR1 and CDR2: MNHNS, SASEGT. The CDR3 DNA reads TGTGCCAGCAGTGAACAGGGCGTCACTGAGCAGTTCTTC. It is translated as CASSEQGVTEQFF.

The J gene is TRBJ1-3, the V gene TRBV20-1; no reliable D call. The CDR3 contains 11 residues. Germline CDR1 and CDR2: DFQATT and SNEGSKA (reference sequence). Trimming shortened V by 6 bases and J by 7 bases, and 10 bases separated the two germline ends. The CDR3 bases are TGCAGTGCAAGGGCCCCGAACACCATATATTTT. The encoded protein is CSARAPNTIYF.

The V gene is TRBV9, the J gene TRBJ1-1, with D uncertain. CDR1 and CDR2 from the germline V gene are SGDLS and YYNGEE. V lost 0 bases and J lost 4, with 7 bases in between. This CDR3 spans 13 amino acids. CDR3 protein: CASSVGPPTEAFF. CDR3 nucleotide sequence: TGTGCCAGCAGCGTAGGTCCCCCCACTGAAGCTTTCTTT.

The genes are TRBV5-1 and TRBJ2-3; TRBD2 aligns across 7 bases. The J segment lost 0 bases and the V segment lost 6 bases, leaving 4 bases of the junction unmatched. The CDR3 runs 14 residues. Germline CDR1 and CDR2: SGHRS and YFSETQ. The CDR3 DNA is TGCGCCAGCACGGCTAGCGGTAGCACAGATACGCAGTATTTT. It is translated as CASTASGSTDTQYF.

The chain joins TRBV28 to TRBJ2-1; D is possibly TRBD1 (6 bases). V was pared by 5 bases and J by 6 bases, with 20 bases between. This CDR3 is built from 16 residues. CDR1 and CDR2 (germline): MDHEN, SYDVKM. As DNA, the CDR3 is TGTGCCAGCAGTATTCAATCAGGGGAATGGGGCAATGAGCAGTTCTTC. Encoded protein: CASSIQSGEWGNEQFF.

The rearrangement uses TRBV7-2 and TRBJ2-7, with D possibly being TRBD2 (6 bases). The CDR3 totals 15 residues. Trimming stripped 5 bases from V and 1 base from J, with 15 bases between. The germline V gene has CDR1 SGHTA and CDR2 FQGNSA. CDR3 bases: TGTGCCAGCAGCCTGACTAGTCCCTATTCCTACGAGCAGTACTTC. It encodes CASSLTSPYSYEQYF.

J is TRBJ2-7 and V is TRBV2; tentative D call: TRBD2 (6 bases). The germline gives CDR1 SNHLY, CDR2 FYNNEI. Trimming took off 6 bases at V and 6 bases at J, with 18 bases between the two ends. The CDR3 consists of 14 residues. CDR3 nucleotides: TGTGCCAGCAGCCAGACTAGGACTTTATCCGAGCAGTACTTC. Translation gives CASSQTRTLSEQYF.

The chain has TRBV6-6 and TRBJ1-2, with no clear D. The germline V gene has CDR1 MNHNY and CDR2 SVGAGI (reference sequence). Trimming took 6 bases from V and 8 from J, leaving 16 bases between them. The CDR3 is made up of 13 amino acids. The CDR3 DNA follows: TGTGCCAGCAGGTCCGACCCGATCCGCGGCTACACCTTC. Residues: CASRSDPIRGYTF.

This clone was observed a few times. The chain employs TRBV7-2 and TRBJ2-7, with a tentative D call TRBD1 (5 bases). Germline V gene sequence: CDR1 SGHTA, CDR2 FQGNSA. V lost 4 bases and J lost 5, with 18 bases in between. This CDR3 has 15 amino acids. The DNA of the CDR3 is TGTGCCAGCAGCTCCACCATTGGCAGGGCCCACGAGCAGTACTTC. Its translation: CASSSTIGRAHEQYF.

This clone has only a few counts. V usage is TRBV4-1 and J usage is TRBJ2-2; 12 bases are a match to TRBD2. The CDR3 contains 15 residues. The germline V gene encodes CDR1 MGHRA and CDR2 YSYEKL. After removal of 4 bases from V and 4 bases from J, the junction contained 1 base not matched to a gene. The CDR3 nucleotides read TGCGCCAGCAGCCCGGGACTAGCGGGCACCGGGGAGCTGTTTTTT. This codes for CASSPGLAGTGELFF.

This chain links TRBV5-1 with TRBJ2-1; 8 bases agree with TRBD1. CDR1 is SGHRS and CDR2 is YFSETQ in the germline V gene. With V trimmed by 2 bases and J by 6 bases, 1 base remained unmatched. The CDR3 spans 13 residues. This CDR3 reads CASSFTGGNEQFF. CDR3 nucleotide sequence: TGCGCCAGCAGCTTCACAGGGGGCAATGAGCAGTTCTTC.

CDR3 sequence: CASSPPIALGNEQFF. DNA of the CDR3: TGTGCCAGCTCACCACCGATCGCGCTGGGCAATGAGCAGTTCTTC. The chain combines TRBV18 with TRBJ2-1; D uncertain. CDR3 length: 15 residues. Between the trimmed V and J ends, which lost 0 bases and 6 bases, there was a span of 12 bases. Per the germline V gene, CDR1 is KGHSH and CDR2 is LQKENI.